These 13 T cell receptor beta chains were all obtained from the same sample, sequenced in a study of T cell responses to AZD1222 COVID-19 vaccine. Data came from immunoSEQ multiplex PCR; TCRdb stores just in-frame clones and leaves some out. The sample carries 200,000 to 300,000 clones, about 92% recorded once. The material sequenced was peripheral blood, taken on day 0 of AZD1222 vaccination. The receptor set was obtained from an adult in good health.

The rearrangement joins TRBV2 to TRBJ1-1; a possible D gene is TRBD1 (5 bases). Germline assignment: CDR1 SNHLY and CDR2 FYNNEI. Trimming cost V 6 bases and J 7 bases, with 21 bases left between them. This CDR3 has 15 amino acids. For the CDR3, the DNA is TGTGCCAGCAGACACACCGGGACCGGAGAAAATGAAGCTTTCTTT. This encodes CASRHTGTGENEAFF.

The chain employs TRBV2 and TRBJ1-6; no clear D. Germline V gene sequence: CDR1 SNHLY, CDR2 FYNNEI. The V and J ends lost 7 bases and 2 bases respectively, with 3 bases between them. CDR3 length equals 12 residues. In DNA, the CDR3 is TGTGCCAGCAAGGCCTATAATTCACCCCTCCACTTT. This encodes CASKAYNSPLHF. The whole variable domain, remainder taken from reference TRBV2 and TRBJ1-6, is EPEVTQTPSHQVTQMGQEVILRCVPISNHLYFYWYRQILGQKVEFLVSFYNNEISEKSEIFDDQFSVERPDGSNFTLKIRSTKLEDSAMYFCASKAYNSPLHFGNGTRLTVT.

The chain combines TRBV3-1 (or the pseudogene TRBV3-2) with TRBJ2-6; D unclear. The CDR3 extends over 16 amino acids. The V and J ends lost 0 bases and 0 bases respectively, with 6 bases between them. Looked up from germline, CDR1 is LGHDT and CDR2 is YNNKEL (reference sequence). The CDR3 loop is CASSQDGGSGANVLTF. In DNA form, the CDR3 reads TGTGCCAGCAGCCAAGATGGCGGCTCTGGGGCCAACGTCCTGACTTTC.

The chain is built from TRBV4-1 and TRBJ1-2; no reliable D call. The CDR3 sequence is 14 residues long. Germline CDR1 MGHRA, CDR2 YSYEKL. V was cut by 3 bases and J by 0 bases, with 8 bases left in between. This CDR3 is CASSQYQANYGYTF. Here the CDR3 DNA reads TGCGCCAGCAGCCAGTACCAGGCTAACTATGGCTACACCTTC.

V usage is TRBV30 and J usage is TRBJ2-1; unclear D gene. The germline V and J ends were trimmed by 1 base and 6 bases, with 10 bases remaining between them. The V gene's germline CDR1 is GTSNPN and CDR2 SVGIG (reference sequence). The CDR3 loop spans 13 amino acids. The CDR3 DNA sequence: TGTGCCTGGAGTGCACTTCAAATCAATGAGCAGTTCTTC. Residues: CAWSALQINEQFF. Variable domain in full (rest from reference TRBV30 and TRBJ2-1): SQTIHQWPATLVQPVGSPLSLECTVEGTSNPNLYWYRQAAGRGLQLLFYSVGIGQISSEVPQNLSASRPQDRQFILSSKKLLLSDSGFYLCAWSALQINEQFFGPGTRLTVL.

V is TRBV19 and J is TRBJ2-3; D is unclear. Germline CDR1 reads LNHDA; CDR2 reads SQIVND (reference sequence). The V and J ends lost 3 bases and 5 bases respectively, with 6 bases between them. The CDR3 totals 12 residues. The CDR3 DNA is TGTGCCAGTAGTATCCAGCGAGATACGCAGTATTTT. This sequence encodes CASSIQRDTQYF.

The CDR3: CASQGYSPNTGELFF. The CDR3 bases are TGTGCCAGCCAGGGGTACTCCCCGAACACCGGGGAGCTGTTTTTT. The rearrangement links TRBV28 to TRBJ2-2; maybe TRBD1 (6 bases). There are 15 residues in the CDR3. The germline gives CDR1 MDHEN, CDR2 SYDVKM. With 8 bases removed from V and 0 bases from J, the gap between germline ends came to 13 bases.

V is TRBV10-3 and J is TRBJ2-1, with TRBD2 as a possible D gene (6 bases). The V end was cut by 10 bases, the J end by 0 bases, with 16 bases between. The CDR3 extends over 15 amino acids. Germline values: CDR1 ENHRY, CDR2 SYGVKD. The CDR3 protein is CATRGAGSSYNEQFF. The CDR3 bases are TGTGCCACCCGAGGAGCGGGTAGCTCCTACAATGAGCAGTTCTTC.

The V and J genes are TRBV5-1 and TRBJ1-1; possibly TRBD1 for D (5 bases). V was cut by 4 bases and J by 0 bases, with 13 bases left in between. CDR3 length: 15 amino acids. Germline V CDR1 and CDR2: SGHRS, YFSETQ. CDR3 protein: CASSTRTNMNTEAFF. Here the CDR3 DNA reads TGCGCCAGCAGCACCCGGACAAATATGAACACTGAAGCTTTCTTT.

This rearrangement joins TRBV10-1 to TRBJ1-2; 7 nucleotides agree with TRBD1. After removal of 3 bases from V and 2 bases from J, the junction contained 9 bases not matched to a gene. The CDR3 covers 16 residues. From germline, CDR1 is WNHNN and CDR2 SYGVQD (reference sequence). CDR3 in DNA: TGCGCCAGCAGTGACCAACGGGACAGAGGGAACTATGGCTACACCTTC. Protein sequence: CASSDQRDRGNYGYTF.

V usage is TRBV7-2 and J usage is TRBJ2-1, with a tentative D call TRBD2 (5 bases). The germline CDR1 and CDR2 sequences are SGHTA and FQGNSA. This CDR3 spans 13 amino acids. V gave up 5 bases and J gave up 6 bases, with 11 bases separating them. CDR3 region: CASSTSGLNEQFF. Written as DNA, the CDR3 is TGTGCCAGCAGCACAAGCGGCCTCAATGAGCAGTTCTTC.

V and J are TRBV4-2 and TRBJ1-2, with D perhaps matching TRBD1 (5 bases). CDR3 length equals 15 residues. V lost 4 bases, J lost 4 bases, and 16 bases lay in between. CDR1 is LGHNA, CDR2 YNFKEQ, per germline. The CDR3 reads CASSLRLEGPYGYTF. Here the CDR3 DNA reads TGTGCCAGCAGCCTCCGATTGGAGGGACCCTATGGCTACACCTTC.

J is TRBJ1-6 and V is TRBV27; D not certain. The CDR3 has 14 residues. CDR1 and CDR2 (germline): MNHEY, SMNVEV (reference sequence). Trimming took 2 bases from V and 7 from J, leaving 9 bases between them. CDR3 amino acids: CASSLVGENSPLHF. CDR3 nucleotides: TGTGCCAGCAGTTTAGTTGGGGAGAATTCACCCCTCCACTTT.